The T cell receptor beta chain described here comes from a study of response to subunit inactivated influenza vaccine. MiXCR, applied by TCRdb to the RT-PCR reads, yields one record per CDR3 protein. The table includes hundreds of thousands of distinct CDR3 sequences, approximately 12% detected once. The germline V gene encodes CDR1 DFQATT and CDR2 SNEGSKA (reference sequence). Unmatched junction bases numbered 4, after V lost 5 bases and J lost 6 bases. The CDR3 spans 14 residues. About this clonotype itself: No antigen is known for it.

Findings and caveats of the study: Authors suggested seasonal influenza vaccinations each recruit few new T cells.

The sequencing used PBMCs from blood, collected on the day of vaccination. The receptor's source is a man between 45 and 60 years old who received an inactivated influenza vaccine. The rearrangement joins TRBV20-1 to TRBJ2-1, with TRBD2 identical over 13 bases. The CDR3 bases are TGCAGTGCTTCGCGGACTAGCGGGAGCAATGAGCAGTTCTTC. This gives the protein CSASRTSGSNEQFF.